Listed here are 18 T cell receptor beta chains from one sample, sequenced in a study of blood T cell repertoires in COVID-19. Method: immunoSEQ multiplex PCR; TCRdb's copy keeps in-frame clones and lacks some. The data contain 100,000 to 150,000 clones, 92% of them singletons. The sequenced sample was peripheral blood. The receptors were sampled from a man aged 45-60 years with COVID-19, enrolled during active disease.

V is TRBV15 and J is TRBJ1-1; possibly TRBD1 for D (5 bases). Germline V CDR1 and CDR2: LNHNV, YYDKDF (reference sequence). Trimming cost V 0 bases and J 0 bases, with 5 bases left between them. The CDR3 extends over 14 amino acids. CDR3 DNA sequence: TGTGCCACCAGCAGAGACAGGGTGAACACTGAAGCTTTCTTT. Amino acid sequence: CATSRDRVNTEAFF. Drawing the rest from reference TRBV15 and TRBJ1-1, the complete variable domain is DAMVIQNPRYQVTQFGKPVTLSCSQTLNHNVMYWYQQKSSQAPKLLFHYYDKDFNNEADTPDNFQSRRPNTSFCFLDIRSPGLGDTAMYLCATSRDRVNTEAFFGQGTRLTVV.

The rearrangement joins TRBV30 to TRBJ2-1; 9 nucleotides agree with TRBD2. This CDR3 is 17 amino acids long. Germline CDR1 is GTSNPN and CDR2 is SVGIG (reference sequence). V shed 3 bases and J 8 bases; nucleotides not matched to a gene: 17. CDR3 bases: TGTGCCTGGAGGGATACGACTAGCGGAGCCAAGCTCGATGAGCAGTTCTTC. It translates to CAWRDTTSGAKLDEQFF.

The CDR3 sequence is CASSHRDRAQTQYF. CDR3 coding DNA: TGTGCCAGCAGCCACCGGGACAGGGCGCAGACCCAGTACTTC. This chain uses TRBV6-5 with TRBJ2-5; 9 nucleotides line up with TRBD1. The CDR3 extends over 14 amino acids. J gave up 6 bases and V 6 bases, and 8 bases lay outside the gene matches. The germline CDR1 and CDR2 sequences are MNHEY and SVGAGI.

This chain's CDR3 is CASSPRDRGLTGELFF. DNA for the CDR3: TGTGCCAGCAGCCCGAGGGACAGGGGCCTCACCGGGGAGCTGTTTTTT. V is TRBV9 and J is TRBJ2-2; 10 bases align to TRBD1. Germline CDR1 is SGDLS and CDR2 is YYNGEE. This CDR3 spans 16 amino acids. Unmatched junction bases numbered 7, after V lost 4 bases and J lost 4 bases.

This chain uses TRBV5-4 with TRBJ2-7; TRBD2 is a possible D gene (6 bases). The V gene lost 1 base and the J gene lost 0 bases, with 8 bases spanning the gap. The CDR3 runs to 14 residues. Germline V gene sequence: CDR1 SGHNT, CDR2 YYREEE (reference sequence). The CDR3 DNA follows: TGTGCCAGCAGCTTGACCGGGAGCTCCTACGAGCAGTACTTC. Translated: CASSLTGSSYEQYF.

The chain's CDR3 is CASSYTPSGGYGYTF. CDR3 bases: TGTGCCAGCAGCTATACACCCTCCGGGGGCTATGGCTACACCTTC. The chain has TRBV7-2 and TRBJ1-2; D possibly corresponds to TRBD1 (5 bases). Trimming pared 4 bases from V and 4 bases from J, leaving 16 bases between. Germline V gives CDR1 SGHTA, CDR2 FQGNSA. CDR3 size: 15 residues. Variable domain in full (rest from reference TRBV7-2 and TRBJ1-2): GAGVSQSPSNKVTEKGKDVELRCDPISGHTALYWYRQSLGQGLEFLIYFQGNSAPDKSGLPSDRFSAERTGGSVSTLTIQRTQQEDSAVYLCASSYTPSGGYGYTFGSGTRLTVV.

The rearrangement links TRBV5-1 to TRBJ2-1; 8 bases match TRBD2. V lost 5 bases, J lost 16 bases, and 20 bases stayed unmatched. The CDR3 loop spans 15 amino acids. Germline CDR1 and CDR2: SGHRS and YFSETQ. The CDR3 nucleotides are TGCGCCAGCAGTCAAGTGGGATATCGGGGTAGCGGGACCTTCTTC. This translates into CASSQVGYRGSGTFF. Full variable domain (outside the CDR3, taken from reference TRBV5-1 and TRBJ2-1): KAGVTQTPRYLIKTRGQQVTLSCSPISGHRSVSWYQQTPGQGLQFLFEYFSETQRNKGNFPGRFSGRQFSNSRSEMNVSTLELGDSALYLCASSQVGYRGSGTFFGPGTRLTVL.

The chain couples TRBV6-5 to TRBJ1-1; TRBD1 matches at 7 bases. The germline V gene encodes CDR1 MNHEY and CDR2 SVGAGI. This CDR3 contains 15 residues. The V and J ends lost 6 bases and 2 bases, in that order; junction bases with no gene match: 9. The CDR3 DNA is TGTGCCAGCAGAAGACAGGGATTGGTTAACACTGAAGCTTTCTTT. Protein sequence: CASRRQGLVNTEAFF.

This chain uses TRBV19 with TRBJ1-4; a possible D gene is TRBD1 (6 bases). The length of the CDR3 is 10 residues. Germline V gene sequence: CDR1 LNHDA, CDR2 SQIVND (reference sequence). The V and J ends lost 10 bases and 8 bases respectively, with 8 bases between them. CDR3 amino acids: CATQGEKLFF. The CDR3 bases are TGTGCCACCCAGGGGGAAAAACTGTTTTTT. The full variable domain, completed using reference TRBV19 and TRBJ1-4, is DGGITQSPKYLFRKEGQNVTLSCEQNLNHDAMYWYRQDPGQGLRLIYYSQIVNDFQKGDIAEGYSVSREKKESFPLTVTSAQKNPTAFYLCATQGEKLFFGSGTQLSVL.

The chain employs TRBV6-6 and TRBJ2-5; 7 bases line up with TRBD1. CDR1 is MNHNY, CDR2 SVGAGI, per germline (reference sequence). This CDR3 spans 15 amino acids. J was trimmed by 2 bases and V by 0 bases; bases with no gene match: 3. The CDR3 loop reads CASSYSGQPQETQYF. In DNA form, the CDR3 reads TGTGCCAGCAGTTACTCGGGACAGCCACAAGAGACCCAGTACTTC.

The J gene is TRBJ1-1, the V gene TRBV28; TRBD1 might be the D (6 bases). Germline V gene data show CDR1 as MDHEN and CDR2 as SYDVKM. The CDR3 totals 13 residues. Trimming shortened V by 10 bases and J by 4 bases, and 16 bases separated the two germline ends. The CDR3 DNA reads TGTGCCACGCCAGGGGTATACGGCACTGAAGCTTTCTTT. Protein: CATPGVYGTEAFF.

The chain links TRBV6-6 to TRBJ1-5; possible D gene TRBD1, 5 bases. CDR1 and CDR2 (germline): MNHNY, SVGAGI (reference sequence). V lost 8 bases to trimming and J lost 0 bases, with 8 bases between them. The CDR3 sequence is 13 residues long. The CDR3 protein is CASQGNSNQPQHF. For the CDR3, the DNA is TGTGCCAGCCAGGGAAATAGCAATCAGCCCCAGCATTTT.

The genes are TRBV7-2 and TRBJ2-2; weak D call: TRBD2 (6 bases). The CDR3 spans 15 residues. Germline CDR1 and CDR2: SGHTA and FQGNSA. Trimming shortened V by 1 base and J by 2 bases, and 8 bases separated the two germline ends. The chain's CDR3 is CASSLVGGNTGELFF. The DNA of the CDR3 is TGTGCCAGCAGCTTAGTGGGGGGAAACACCGGGGAGCTGTTTTTT.

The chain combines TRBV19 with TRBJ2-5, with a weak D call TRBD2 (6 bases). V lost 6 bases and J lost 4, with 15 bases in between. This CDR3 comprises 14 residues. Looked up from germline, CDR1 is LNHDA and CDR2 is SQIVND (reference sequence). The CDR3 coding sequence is TGTGCCAGTAGCAGGAGACGGGAGTCAGAGACCCAGTACTTC. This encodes CASSRRRESETQYF. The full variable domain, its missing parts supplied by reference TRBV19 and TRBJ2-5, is DGGITQSPKYLFRKEGQNVTLSCEQNLNHDAMYWYRQDPGQGLRLIYYSQIVNDFQKGDIAEGYSVSREKKESFPLTVTSAQKNPTAFYLCASSRRRESETQYFGPGTRLLVL.

CDR3 sequence: CASSQDGGSYEQYF. The CDR3 bases are TGCGCCAGCAGCCAAGATGGCGGCTCCTACGAGCAGTACTTC. The chain joins TRBV4-3 to TRBJ2-7; unclear D gene. V was clipped by 0 bases and J by 0 bases, with 6 bases between them. Germline V gives CDR1 LGHNA, CDR2 YSLEER. This CDR3 is built from 14 residues.

In nucleotides, the CDR3 is TGTGCCAGCAGTTACTCGGTGACAGGGGTTGAAAAACTGTTTTTT. Translating gives CASSYSVTGVEKLFF. The chain recombines TRBV6-6 with TRBJ1-4; 8 bases map to TRBD1. The CDR3 is 15 amino acids. Germline trimming cut 0 bases from V and 7 bases from J; bases unmatched to any gene: 4. Germline lookup yields CDR1 MNHNY and CDR2 SVGAGI (reference sequence).

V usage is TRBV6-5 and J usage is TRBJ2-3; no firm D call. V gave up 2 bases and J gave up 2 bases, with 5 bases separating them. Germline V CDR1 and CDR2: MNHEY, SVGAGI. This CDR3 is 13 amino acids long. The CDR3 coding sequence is TGTGCCAGCAGTTACACAGCCACAGATACGCAGTATTTT. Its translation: CASSYTATDTQYF.

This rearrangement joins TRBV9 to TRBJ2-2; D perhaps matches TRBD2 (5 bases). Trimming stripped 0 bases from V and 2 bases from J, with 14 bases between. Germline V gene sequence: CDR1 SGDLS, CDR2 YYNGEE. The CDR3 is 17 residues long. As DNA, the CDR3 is TGTGCCAGCAGCGTAGCTGAGGGTTTAGCAAACACCGGGGAGCTGTTTTTT. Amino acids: CASSVAEGLANTGELFF. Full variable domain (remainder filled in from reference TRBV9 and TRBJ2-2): DSGVTQTPKHLITATGQRVTLRCSPRSGDLSVYWYQQSLDQGLQFLIQYYNGEERAKGNILERFSAQQFPDLHSELNLSSLELGDSALYFCASSVAEGLANTGELFFGEGSRLTVL.